Listed here is a single T cell receptor (beta chain). Both 60 Vbeta primers and 13 Jbeta primers went into the PCR. Sequencing was performed with immunoSEQ multiplex PCR; in TCRdb, only in-frame clones are kept and a portion is missing. Here the sample table reports 100,000 to 150,000 clones. This entry is derived from a study of cytomegalovirus exposure and HLA in healthy donors. The CDR3 is 16 residues long. Germline CDR1 SGHTA, CDR2 FQGNSA. V lost 5 bases and J lost 4; bases outside the gene matches: 10. V usage is TRBV7-2 and J usage is TRBJ2-3, with 9 bases that match TRBD1. The sequenced material came from PBMCs. The sequence came from a young man in good health and CMV-seronegative. CDR3 amino acids: CASSATGTGKADTQYF. The CDR3, as DNA: TGTGCCAGCAGCGCCACCGGGACAGGGAAGGCAGATACGCAGTATTTT. Variable domain in full (rest from reference TRBV7-2 and TRBJ2-3): GAGVSQSPSNKVTEKGKDVELRCDPISGHTALYWYRQSLGQGLEFLIYFQGNSAPDKSGLPSDRFSAERTGGSVSTLTIQRTQQEDSAVYLCASSATGTGKADTQYFGPGTRLTVL.